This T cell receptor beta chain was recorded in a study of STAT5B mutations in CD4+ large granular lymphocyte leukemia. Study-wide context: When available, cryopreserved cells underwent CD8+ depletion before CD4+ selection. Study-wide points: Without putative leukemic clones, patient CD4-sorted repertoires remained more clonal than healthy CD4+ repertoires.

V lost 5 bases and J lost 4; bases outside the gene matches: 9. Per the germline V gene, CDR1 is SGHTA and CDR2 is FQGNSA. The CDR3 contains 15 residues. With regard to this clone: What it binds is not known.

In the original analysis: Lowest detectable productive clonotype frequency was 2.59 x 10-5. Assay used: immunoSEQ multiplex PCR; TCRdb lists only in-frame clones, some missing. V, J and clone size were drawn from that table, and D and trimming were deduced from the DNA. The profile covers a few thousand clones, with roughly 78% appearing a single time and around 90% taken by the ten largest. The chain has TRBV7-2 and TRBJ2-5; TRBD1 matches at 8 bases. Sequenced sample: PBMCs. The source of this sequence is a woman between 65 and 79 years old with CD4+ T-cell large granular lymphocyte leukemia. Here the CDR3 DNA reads TGTGCCAGCAGCCTTACCGGCAGGGGGCGAGAGACCCAGTACTTC. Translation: CASSLTGRGRETQYF.